This T cell receptor beta chain originates from a study of post-analysis software for immune sequencing data (dated by TCRdb to about 2015). The study in broad terms: Recorded disease courses included relapsing-remitting, secondary progressive and progressive-relapsing multiple sclerosis, with some patients lacking subtype annotation. The multiple sclerosis patient repertoires were compared with 10 or so previously published healthy control repertoires from donors aged roughly 6 to 27 years. A subset of samples was prepared in parallel using single-end sample barcoding, then pooled and co-amplified after Illumina adapter ligation.

Counted from cysteine to phenylalanine, this CDR3 has 15 amino acids. Solely the CDR3 DNA is kept, with 45 bases framed from the first base. V ends up 5 bases short and J 4 bases short, with an unmatched junction base count of 6. The germline V gene sets CDR1 to MNHEY and CDR2 to SVGEGT. Results and caveats for the whole study, not just this receptor: The multiple sclerosis patient group was slightly younger than the control group. Direct clustering with F measure revealed strong co-clustering of samples prepared in the same batch, which led to a batch-effect correction. Normalized Chao1 diversity was significantly lower in multiple sclerosis patients than controls, suggesting substantial peripheral T-cell clonal expansion. Roughly 5 TRBV segments, including TRBV5-6, TRBV5-1 and TRBV20-1, were significantly more frequent in patients than controls.

Note on this clonotype: What antigen it recognizes has not been identified. No quality values exist for individual bases; no much larger clone is one base distant.

The library was made by PCR. Instrument on record: Illumina HiSeq 2500. To reduce PCR and sequencing biases, unique molecular identifiers were incorporated into the TCR beta cDNA libraries. Roughly 500,000 cDNA molecules were obtained per 1 to 10 million input T cells, so each molecule approximated one T cell. The patient libraries were prepared and sequenced using the same protocol as the earlier healthy control dataset. Within a given batch, samples were prepared together, multiplexed and sequenced on the same HiSeq lane. In the paper's pipeline: Raw barcoded reads were processed with MIGEC, discarding single-read molecular identifier groups before consensus assembly and CDR3 extraction. VDJtools was used for post-analysis of the clonotype tables, and diversity was normalized by down-sampling every dataset to the size of the smallest sample. In repertoire overlap clustering, CDR3 amino acid sequences, but not nucleotide sequences, were matched to correct batch-related cross-sample contamination. Using fastp trimming at Q25 and MiXCR clonotype assembly, TCRdb reanalyzed the public sequencing data and kept in-frame beta chains. Rows with one shared CDR3 protein collapse into an entry with the most common genes and DNA. These V and J calls derive from TCRdb rather than the authors' analysis. The sample table lists hundreds of thousands of distinct CDR3 sequences, about 32% of them with a count of one. 0.55% to 0.65% of the sample lies in the top ten.

TCR beta repertoires were profiled from peripheral blood of some 13 young patients with multiple sclerosis to demonstrate the VDJtools post-analysis software. Multiple sclerosis patients were children and adolescents aged roughly 6 to 17 years. Sequencing was done on a sample of blood. The source of this sequence is a girl aged 5 to 17 with multiple sclerosis. The chain links TRBV6-2 or TRBV6-3 with TRBJ1-5, with 9 bases matching TRBD1. The DNA is TGTGCCAGCAGTAAAGGACAGGGGACTAATCAGCCCCAGCATTTT. It translates as CASSKGQGTNQPQHF.